Presented here are 8 T cell receptor beta chains from one specimen sequenced in a study of human T cells and chemical hapten exposure. TCRdb called the RACE reads again in MiXCR, with one record for every CDR3 protein. The sample has about 45,000 distinct CDR3 sequences, roughly 3.5% seen once. Described time point: healthy volunteer bleed at 6 weeks. The total RNA was obtained from whole blood that was not fractionated. Material for sequencing was whole blood. These receptors all come from a human donor in good health. Some clones in this sample may be carry-over from other donors' samples.

This clonotype occurred many times. The V and J genes are TRBV19 and TRBJ2-3; D possibly corresponds to TRBD2 (6 bases). Germline loops: CDR1 LNHDA, CDR2 SQIVND (reference sequence). V was shortened by 0 bases and J by 5 bases, with 15 bases between the two germline ends. The CDR3 has 16 amino acids. CDR3 sequence reads: CASSIDLAGRGDTQYF. The CDR3 DNA reads TGTGCCAGTAGTATAGATCTCGCGGGAAGGGGAGATACGCAGTATTTT.

This clonotype has ten or more counts. The V call is TRBV5-1, the J call TRBJ2-3, with 8 positions matching TRBD2. The V and J ends lost 5 bases and 1 base, in that order; junction bases with no gene match: 6. The germline CDR1 and CDR2 sequences are SGHRS and YFSETQ. This CDR3 region has 15 residues. The CDR3 sequence is CASSGSGIGTDTQYF. The CDR3 region has the DNA TGCGCCAGCAGTGGTAGCGGGATTGGCACAGATACGCAGTATTTT.

This clonotype was seen repeatedly, ten times or more. The chain is built from TRBV11-3 and TRBJ2-2; D remains unclear. V lost 5 bases and J 6 bases, leaving 10 bases between the germline ends. Germline-derived CDR1 and CDR2 are SGHNT and YENEEA. CDR3 length: 13 amino acids. The CDR3 here is CASSTHQPGELFF. CDR3 nucleotide sequence: TGTGCCAGCAGCACTCACCAGCCCGGGGAGCTGTTTTTT. The entire variable domain, with the rest obtained from reference TRBV11-3 and TRBJ2-2, is as follows: EAGVVQSPRYKIIEKKQPVAFWCNPISGHNTLYWYLQNLGQGPELLIRYENEEAVDDSQLPKDRFSAERLKGVDSTLKIQPAELGDSAVYLCASSTHQPGELFFGEGSRLTVL.

This clonotype was detected ten times or more. The chain employs TRBV27 and TRBJ2-5; 7 bases are a match to TRBD1. Germline-derived CDR1 and CDR2 are MNHEY and SMNVEV (reference sequence). Trimming took 6 bases from V and 6 from J; bases not matched to a gene: 10. This CDR3 has 14 residues. CDR3 sequence: CASREDRVGKTQYF. CDR3 nucleotide sequence: TGTGCCAGCAGGGAAGACAGGGTCGGAAAGACCCAGTACTTC.

This clonotype has just a few counts. The V call is TRBV20-1, the J call TRBJ2-7, with D tentatively TRBD1 (5 bases). Trimming cost V 0 bases and J 2 bases, with 11 bases left between them. CDR3 length equals 14 residues. Per germline, CDR1 DFQATT and CDR2 SNEGSKA (reference sequence). Here the CDR3 reads CSARDFTGAYEQYF. The DNA for the CDR3 is TGCAGTGCTAGAGATTTCACAGGCGCCTACGAGCAGTACTTC.

This clonotype was counted ten times or more. In DNA, the CDR3 is TGCAGCGTTGAAGCAGGGTCTGATGGCTACACCTTC. Its protein is CSVEAGSDGYTF. The V call is TRBV29-1, the J call TRBJ1-2, with a possible D match to TRBD1 (5 bases). The CDR3 sequence is 12 residues long. Germline V gives CDR1 SQVTM, CDR2 ANQGSEA. Trimming took off 1 base at V and 6 bases at J, with 9 bases between the two ends. Combining the CDR3 with reference TRBV29-1 and TRBJ1-2 gives the whole variable domain SAVISQKPSRDICQRGTSLTIQCQVDSQVTMMFWYRQQPGQSLTLIATANQGSEATYESGFVIDKFPISRPNLTFSTLTVSNMSPEDSSIYLCSVEAGSDGYTFGSGTRLTVV.

This clonotype was counted only a few times. This chain uses TRBV12-3 or TRBV12-4 with TRBJ2-3; no clear D. The CDR3 length is 11 residues. V was clipped by 5 bases and J by 12 bases, with 12 bases between them. The CDR3 reads CASSQRNAQYF. CDR3 sequence (DNA): TGTGCCAGCAGTCAGAGAAATGCACAGTATTTT.

This clonotype was picked up a small number of times. This sequence joins TRBV15 and TRBJ1-5; D unclear. Germline V CDR1 and CDR2: LNHNV, YYDKDF (reference sequence). This CDR3 is built from 15 residues. V was pared by 3 bases and J by 4 bases, with 13 bases between. The CDR3 reads CATSREGTQNQPQHF. CDR3 bases: TGTGCCACCAGCAGGGAAGGAACACAAAATCAGCCCCAGCATTTT.